The clone carrying this T cell receptor (beta chain) was detected only once. In the source study's methods: Estimated nucleated cell counts came from reference gene primer amplification. The assay was immunoSEQ multiplex PCR, and TCRdb's table has in-frame clones only and misses some. Clone size and the V and J calls come from that table; the DNA yielded D and trimming. The sample yields 200,000 to 250,000 clones, roughly nine tenths seen once. This sample was taken from a study of blood T cell repertoires in COVID-19. Study-wide background: Before being deemed recovered, Cohort 3 donors had two negative PCRs, clearance, or symptom resolution.

Self-reported history from a screening survey and questionnaire set each donor's cohort. The germline CDR1 and CDR2 sequences are LGHDT and YNNKEL (reference sequence). V lost 1 base and J lost 0, with 12 bases in between. This CDR3 is 16 amino acids long. V and J are TRBV3-1 (or the pseudogene TRBV3-2) and TRBJ1-1, with a possible D match to TRBD1 (6 bases). The material sequenced was PBMCs or T cells enriched from blood (not recorded which). This TCR derives from a woman in her forties or fifties in a cohort exposed to, infected with or recovered from COVID-19 (not recorded which). This chain's CDR3 is CASSQAGQRMNTEAFF. The CDR3 DNA sequence: TGTGCCAGCAGCCAAGCTGGACAGAGAATGAACACTGAAGCTTTCTTT.